The clone carrying this T cell receptor (beta chain) was observed a few times. Its antigen remains unidentified. Germline V gene sequence: CDR1 SEHNR, CDR2 FQNEAQ (reference sequence). CDR3 length equals 16 residues. The V gene end was trimmed by 4 bases and the J gene end by 5 bases; junction bases not matched to a gene: 12. These data belong to a study of T cell repertoires in cytomegalovirus infection. Study context: HLA-B-restricted CMV epitopes that are well studied, plus recently identified HLA-C-restricted ones, were used by the study. Evidence of both CMV infection and a matching HLA type came from public TCR beta signatures. The study, taken as a whole, reports: What dominated the ex vivo response were HLA-C-restricted CMV-specific TCR beta clonotypes.

TCRdb used MiXCR to reprocess the reads, holding one entry per CDR3 protein. Seen here are about half a million distinct CDR3 sequences, roughly a third observed once, and the top ten hold roughly a sixth. J is TRBJ2-5 and V is TRBV7-9; 8 bases fit TRBD1. The source of this sequence is a human donor in good health (CMV status not recorded). Some clones in this sample may be carry-over from other donors' samples. Sample: cultured PBMCs, taken from culture after CMV antigen stimulation. The CDR3 DNA reads as TGTGCCAGCAGCTGGATCATACAGGGGGAGGAGGAGACCCAGTACTTC. It yields the protein CASSWIIQGEEETQYF.